The sequence of this TCR beta chain was determined in a study of blood T cell repertoires in COVID-19. Study in general: PBMCs, B-cell-depleted T cells, or T cells were the source of the cDNA or gDNA that made up the material.

The CDR3 totals 15 residues. With V trimmed by 0 bases and J by 5 bases, 5 bases remained unmatched. The V gene's germline CDR1 is SGHRS and CDR2 YFSETQ. The table came from immunoSEQ multiplex PCR; TCRdb's copy has only in-frame clones and leaves some out. Counted here are about 150,000 clones, about 87% occurring once; the ten biggest clones make up around 6.5%. The sequenced sample consisted of peripheral blood. The genes are TRBV5-1 and TRBJ2-5; 9 bases fit TRBD1. The sequence derives from a man older than 75 with acute or convalescent COVID-19. Written as DNA, the CDR3 is TGCGCCAGCAGCTTGGGCACAGGGGGCGGTGAGACCCAGTACTTC. Translating it yields CASSLGTGGGETQYF.